The sequence of this T cell receptor (beta chain) was determined in a study of spatial heterogeneity in lung cancer. The time point here: blood at routine non-recurrence follow-up after resection. This clonotype was seen many times. TCRdb passed the 5' RACE reads through MiXCR, listing each CDR3 protein once. The sample has about 87,000 distinct CDR3 sequences; roughly 21% are singletons. There are 13 residues in the CDR3. With V trimmed by 3 bases and J by 8 bases, 6 bases remained unmatched. Germline-derived CDR1 and CDR2 are LGHNA and YSLEER. The rearrangement joins TRBV4-3 to TRBJ1-1; 7 nucleotides line up with TRBD1. The clonotype was recovered from a male donor with early-stage non-small cell lung cancer. Sample: PBMCs, taken at follow-up. CDR3 in DNA: TGCGCCAGCAGCCAGGCCAGACAGGGAGAAGCTTTCTTT. Its translation: CASSQARQGEAFF.